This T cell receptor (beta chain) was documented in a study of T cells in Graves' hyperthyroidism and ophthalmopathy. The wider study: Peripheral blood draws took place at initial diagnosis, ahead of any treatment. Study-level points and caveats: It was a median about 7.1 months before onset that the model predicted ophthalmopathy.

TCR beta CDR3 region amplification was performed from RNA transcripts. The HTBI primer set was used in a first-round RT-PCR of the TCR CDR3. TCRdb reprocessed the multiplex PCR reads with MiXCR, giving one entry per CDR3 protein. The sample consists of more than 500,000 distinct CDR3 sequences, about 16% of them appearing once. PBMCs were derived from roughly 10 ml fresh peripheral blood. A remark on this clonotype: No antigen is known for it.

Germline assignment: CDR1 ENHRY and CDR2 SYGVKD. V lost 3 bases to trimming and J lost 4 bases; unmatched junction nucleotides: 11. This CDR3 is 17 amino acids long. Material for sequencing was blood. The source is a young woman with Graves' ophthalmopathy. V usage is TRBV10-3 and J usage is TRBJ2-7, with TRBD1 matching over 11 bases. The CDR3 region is CAISDPRGTGGLYEQYF. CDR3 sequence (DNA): TGTGCCATCAGTGATCCTCGCGGGACAGGGGGTCTGTACGAGCAGTACTTC.